The present T cell receptor (beta chain) was sequenced within a study of blood T cell repertoires in COVID-19. The CDR3 spans 14 residues. Germline V gene lookup returns CDR1 MDHEN and CDR2 SYDVKM. Trimming cost V 6 bases and J 13 bases; bases outside gene matches: 8. Study members were between roughly 18 and 100 years old and lived in approximately 25 US regions. Cohort placement rested on clinical history that participants reported themselves. Donors of Cohort 3 who recovered were those that had two negative PCRs, clearance, or symptom resolution. Per the authors' pipeline: Reference gene primer amplification gave nucleated cell count estimates. Measured with immunoSEQ multiplex PCR; TCRdb has only the in-frame clones, and not every one. That table is the source of V, J and clone size, and D and trimming were worked out from the DNA. Of around 250,000 clones in the sample, about 82% were seen once.

This TCR was sampled from a woman aged 50 to 65 who had recovered from COVID-19. The chain is built from TRBV28 and TRBJ1-6; 11 nucleotides agree with TRBD1. Sequenced input: PBMCs or T cells enriched from blood (not recorded which). CDR3 loop: CASRVGTGGRPLHF. CDR3 in DNA: TGTGCCAGCAGGGTGGGGACAGGGGGTCGGCCCCTCCACTTT.